This T cell receptor (beta chain) was sequenced for a study of control samples from healthy donors and cancer patients. Sequencing used immunoSEQ multiplex PCR; TCRdb keeps in-frame clones, though not all of them. Among about 140,000 clones listed, 88% were seen once. The source material was blood. This TCR was sampled from a man aged 18-30 years in good health.

The CDR3 loop is CASSAYSSYNSPLHF. The CDR3 bases are TGTGCCAGCAGCGCCTACAGCTCCTATAATTCACCCCTCCACTTT. The chain has TRBV9 and TRBJ1-6; D call uncertain. V lost 3 bases, J lost 0 bases, and 7 bases lay in between. The germline V gene has CDR1 SGDLS and CDR2 YYNGEE. The CDR3 covers 15 residues.